The 14 T cell receptor beta chains given below trace back to one sample, sequenced in a study of Graves' ophthalmopathy and Graves' hyperthyroidism. Investigators amplified TCR beta CDR3 regions from RNA transcripts. After a first-round RT-PCR with HTBI primers, a second-round multiplex PCR was run. TCRdb ran MiXCR on the multiplex PCR reads and lists one entry per CDR3 protein. The data contain 620,000 or so distinct CDR3 sequences, 20% to 25% of them singletons. The specimen sequenced was peripheral blood. The receptors were gathered from a woman aged 18-35 years with stable Graves' hyperthyroidism. Some clones in this sample may be carry-over from other donors' samples.

At least ten counts were recorded for this clonotype. The chain couples TRBV15 to TRBJ1-1; no clear D gene. V was trimmed by 0 bases and J by 1 base, leaving 15 bases between them. Germline CDR1 is LNHNV and CDR2 is YYDKDF (reference sequence). The CDR3 is 17 amino acids. CDR3 DNA sequence: TGTGCCACCAGCAGAGATCGTTTGGGCCTGGGGAACACTGAAGCTTTCTTT. Its protein product is CATSRDRLGLGNTEAFF.

Details on this clonotype: A read error is possible here, since a much larger clone lies one base away. The conserved closing phenylalanine or tryptophan is absent in this CDR3, likely reflecting a read error. The chain employs TRBV29-1 and TRBJ1-2; TRBD1 matches 9 bases. Germline-derived CDR1 and CDR2 are SQVTM and ANQGSEA. The CDR3 length is 14 residues. With V trimmed by 6 bases and J by 6 bases, 11 bases remained unmatched. The DNA of the CDR3 is TGCAGCGTCCTTACCGGGACAGGGCTTAATGGCTACACCGTC. Encoded protein: CSVLTGTGLNGYTV.

As regards this clonotype: A junction boundary mismatches the germline segment, possibly from a read error. The chain has TRBV3-1 and TRBJ2-5, with 12 positions matching TRBD2. Germline CDR1 LGHDT, CDR2 YNNKEL (reference sequence). The CDR3 loop spans 14 amino acids. The CDR3 DNA is TGTGCCGGCAGTCTGACTAGCGGGGGTGAGACCCAGTACTTC. It codes for CAGSLTSGGETQYF.

The rearrangement uses TRBV7-8 and TRBJ1-1, with D maybe TRBD1 (5 bases). Germline V gene sequence: CDR1 SGHVS, CDR2 FQNEAQ. This CDR3 is 13 amino acids long. Trimming stripped 0 bases from V and 8 bases from J, with 10 bases between. The CDR3 sequence is CASSLARQHEAFF. The CDR3 region has the DNA TGTGCCAGCAGCTTAGCGAGACAGCACGAAGCTTTCTTT.

The chain carries TRBV28 and TRBJ2-7; D assignment may be TRBD1 or TRBD2 (5 bases each). The CDR3 contains 13 residues. The germline gives CDR1 MDHEN, CDR2 SYDVKM. The V gene lost 6 bases and the J gene lost 6 bases, with 15 bases spanning the gap. Here the CDR3 DNA reads TGTGCCAGCAGCCTGGGACCGAGAGGCGAGCAGTACTTC. Its translation is CASSLGPRGEQYF.

V usage is TRBV30 and J usage is TRBJ2-7; tentative D call: TRBD2 (6 bases). The CDR3 is 15 residues long. Germline assignment: CDR1 GTSNPN and CDR2 SVGIG (reference sequence). Trimming left V 2 bases short and J 4 bases short, with 18 bases between. In nucleotides, the CDR3 is TGTGCCTGGAGTTTGGGATCGGGAGATGGATACGAGCAGTACTTC. Its protein product is CAWSLGSGDGYEQYF.

The count of this clonotype is one. CDR3 sequence: CASSEWGNNSPLHF. The CDR3 nucleotides read TGTGCCAGCAGTGAATGGGGGAACAATTCACCCCTCCACTTT. V is TRBV6-1 and J is TRBJ1-6; maybe TRBD1 (5 bases). Trimming removed 2 bases from V and 7 bases from J, with 9 bases in between. CDR1 is MNHNS and CDR2 is SASEGT in the germline V gene. The CDR3 extends over 14 amino acids.

The V call is TRBV7-2, the J call TRBJ2-7; D possibly uses TRBD1 or TRBD2 (7 bases each). Germline-derived CDR1 and CDR2 are SGHTA and FQGNSA. The CDR3 contains 13 residues. V lost 6 bases and J 3 bases, leaving 12 bases between the germline ends. The CDR3 region has the DNA TGTGCCAGCAGACCAGGGGGGGGCTACGAGCAGTACTTC. Its translation is CASRPGGGYEQYF. Full variable domain (remainder filled in from reference TRBV7-2 and TRBJ2-7): GAGVSQSPSNKVTEKGKDVELRCDPISGHTALYWYRQSLGQGLEFLIYFQGNSAPDKSGLPSDRFSAERTGGSVSTLTIQRTQQEDSAVYLCASRPGGGYEQYFGPGTRLTVT.

This clonotype came up many times. V usage is TRBV11-2 and J usage is TRBJ2-5, with D tentatively TRBD2 (6 bases). Trimming shortened V by 4 bases and J by 5 bases, and 23 bases separated the two germline ends. Germline CDR1 reads SGHAT; CDR2 reads FQNNGV. The CDR3 totals 17 residues. Here the CDR3 reads CASSSLGGAGWGETQYF. Written as DNA, the CDR3 is TGTGCCAGCAGCTCACTCGGCGGGGCGGGGTGGGGTGAGACCCAGTACTTC.

Turning to this clonotype: It is unclear where the CDR3 begins or ends on the DNA, so no DNA is shown, and the CDR3 is as TCRdb lists it. J is TRBJ2-5 and V is TRBV7-3; the D call TRBD1 from the table was never checked on the DNA. With termini counted, the CDR3 has 24 amino acids. Germline assignment: CDR1 SGHTA and CDR2 FQGTGA. Here the CDR3 reads CASSLNPTAQAKNIQYFGAGTQYF.

This clonotype was seen many times. The J gene is TRBJ1-5, the V gene TRBV20-1; D gene ambiguous. This CDR3 spans 14 amino acids. Deletions cut 0 bases from V and 2 bases from J, with 8 bases between. The V gene's germline CDR1 is DFQATT and CDR2 SNEGSKA (reference sequence). The DNA of the CDR3 is TGCAGTGCTAGAGATCTGCGTGGCAATCAGCCCCAGCATTTT. Amino acid sequence: CSARDLRGNQPQHF.

This clonotype appeared many times. V usage is TRBV5-4 and J usage is TRBJ1-1, with no clear D. V lost 0 bases and J 1 base, leaving 10 bases between the germline ends. CDR3 length: 15 amino acids. Germline V gene sequence: CDR1 SGHNT, CDR2 YYREEE (reference sequence). The CDR3 coding sequence is TGTGCCAGCAGCTTGGAGGTGTCGAGGAACACTGAAGCTTTCTTT. It yields the protein CASSLEVSRNTEAFF. Together with reference TRBV5-4 and TRBJ1-1, the CDR3 gives the full variable domain: ETGVTQSPTHLIKTRGQQVTLRCSSQSGHNTVSWYQQALGQGPQFIFQYYREEENGRGNFPPRFSGLQFPNYSSELNVNALELDDSALYLCASSLEVSRNTEAFFGQGTRLTVV.

The V gene is TRBV20-1, the J gene TRBJ2-5, with 10 bases fitting TRBD1. V gave up 0 bases and J gave up 5 bases; unmatched junction bases: 9. From germline, CDR1 is DFQATT and CDR2 SNEGSKA (reference sequence). CDR3 length equals 16 residues. The CDR3 nucleotides are TGCAGTGCTAGAGAGGGTGGGACAGGGGTTATGGAGACCCAGTACTTC. This translates into CSAREGGTGVMETQYF.

This rearrangement joins TRBV30 to TRBJ1-2, with D tentatively TRBD1 (5 bases). V lost 0 bases to trimming and J lost 4 bases, with 6 bases between them. CDR3 length: 12 residues. Germline values: CDR1 GTSNPN, CDR2 SVGIG (reference sequence). The CDR3 coding sequence is TGTGCCTGGAGTGTAACAGGCTATGGCTACACCTTC. This gives the protein CAWSVTGYGYTF.